The 8 T cell receptor beta chains given below trace back to one sample, sequenced in a study of blood T cell repertoires in COVID-19. Method: immunoSEQ multiplex PCR; TCRdb's copy keeps in-frame clones and lacks some. This sample carries approximately 300,000 clones, under 90% of them seen once, and the ten largest clones take roughly 10%. The sample was PBMCs or T cells enriched from blood (not recorded which). The receptors here all came from a young woman who had recovered from COVID-19.

This chain links TRBV27 with TRBJ1-3; possibly TRBD1 for D (6 bases). Germline loops: CDR1 MNHEY, CDR2 SMNVEV (reference sequence). This CDR3 comprises 16 residues. V was shortened by 5 bases and J by 0 bases, with 14 bases between the two germline ends. DNA for the CDR3: TGTGCCAGCAGTCCGACCGACAGGTACTCTGGAAACACCATATATTTT. It yields the protein CASSPTDRYSGNTIYF.

This clone was recorded once. The rearrangement uses TRBV30 and TRBJ2-3; a weak D match, TRBD1 (5 bases). Per the germline V gene, CDR1 is GTSNPN and CDR2 is SVGIG (reference sequence). Trimming took 5 bases from V and 2 from J, leaving 11 bases between them. This CDR3 has 13 amino acids. The CDR3 sequence: CAWAQGFTDTQYF. The CDR3 region has the DNA TGTGCCTGGGCTCAGGGATTCACAGATACGCAGTATTTT. The full variable domain, completed using reference TRBV30 and TRBJ2-3, is SQTIHQWPATLVQPVGSPLSLECTVEGTSNPNLYWYRQAAGRGLQLLFYSVGIGQISSEVPQNLSASRPQDRQFILSSKKLLLSDSGFYLCAWAQGFTDTQYFGPGTRLTVL.

The gene calls are TRBV9 and TRBJ1-1; 7 bases are shared with TRBD1. CDR1 is SGDLS, CDR2 YYNGEE, per germline. The CDR3 contains 15 residues. The ends lost 4 bases at V and 1 base at J; junction bases unmatched: 7. The CDR3 spells CASSPRDSQNTEAFF. The DNA of the CDR3 is TGTGCCAGCAGCCCTAGGGACAGTCAGAACACTGAAGCTTTCTTT.

The genes are TRBV5-1 and TRBJ1-2, with a weak D call TRBD1 (5 bases). The CDR3 covers 12 residues. The V end lost 4 bases, the J end lost 8 bases, and 12 bases lay between the germline ends. CDR1 is SGHRS, CDR2 YFSETQ, per germline. Here the CDR3 DNA reads TGCGCCAGCAGCCCTCGGGGGGTGGGCTACACCTTC. It specifies CASSPRGVGYTF.

The chain has TRBV6-6 and TRBJ2-7; 14 positions agree with TRBD2. Germline V gives CDR1 MNHNY, CDR2 SVGAGI (reference sequence). V lost 5 bases and J lost 0; bases outside the gene matches: 6. The CDR3 sequence is 17 residues long. CDR3 in DNA: TGTGCCAGCAGTCTCGGACTAGCGGGAGGACACTCCTACGAGCAGTACTTC. Its translation is CASSLGLAGGHSYEQYF.

V and J are TRBV5-6 and TRBJ1-2, with TRBD1 matching over 9 bases. This CDR3 is 16 amino acids long. V shed 0 bases, J shed 4 bases, and the junction held 7 bases outside the gene matches. Germline V gives CDR1 SGHDT, CDR2 YYEEEE. DNA for the CDR3: TGTGCCAGCAGCTTGGTTGGGACAGGGTCGAGCTATGGCTACACCTTC. Amino acids: CASSLVGTGSSYGYTF.

The chain employs TRBV6-1 and TRBJ1-6, with D possibly TRBD1 on 5 matching bases. Per germline, CDR1 MNHNS and CDR2 SASEGT. There are 15 residues in the CDR3. Trimming stripped 0 bases from V and 10 bases from J, with 13 bases between. This CDR3 reads CASSEAPAGHSPLHF. The CDR3 DNA follows: TGTGCCAGCAGTGAAGCGCCGGCAGGGCACTCACCCCTCCACTTT.

This chain connects TRBV5-8 to TRBJ1-1, with 9 bases that match TRBD1. Per germline, CDR1 SGHTS and CDR2 YDEGEE. The length of the CDR3 is 17 residues. J gave up 5 bases and V 3 bases, and 14 bases lay outside the gene matches. The CDR3 nucleotides are TGTGCCAGCAGCTCCCGTTCATCCGGGACAGGGCAGACTGAAGCTTTCTTT. Residues: CASSSRSSGTGQTEAFF. Full variable domain (rest looked up from reference TRBV5-8 and TRBJ1-1): EAGVTQSPTHLIKTRGQQATLRCSPISGHTSVYWYQQALGLGLQFLLWYDEGEERNRGNFPPRFSGRQFPNYSSELNVNALELEDSALYLCASSSRSSGTGQTEAFFGQGTRLTVV.